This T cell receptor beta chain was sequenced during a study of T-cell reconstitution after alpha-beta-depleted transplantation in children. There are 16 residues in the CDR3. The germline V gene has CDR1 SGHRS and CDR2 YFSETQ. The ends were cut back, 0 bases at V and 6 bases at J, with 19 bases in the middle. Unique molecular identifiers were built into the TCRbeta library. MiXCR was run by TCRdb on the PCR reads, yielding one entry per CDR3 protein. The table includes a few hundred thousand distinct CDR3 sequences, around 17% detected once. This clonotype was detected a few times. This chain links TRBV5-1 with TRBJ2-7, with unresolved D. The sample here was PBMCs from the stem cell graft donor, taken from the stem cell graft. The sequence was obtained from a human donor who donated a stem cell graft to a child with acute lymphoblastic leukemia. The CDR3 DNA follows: TGCGCCAGCAGCTTGGCCGTTGGCAGGTCCTCCGTCGAGCAGTACTTC. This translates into CASSLAVGRSSVEQYF.